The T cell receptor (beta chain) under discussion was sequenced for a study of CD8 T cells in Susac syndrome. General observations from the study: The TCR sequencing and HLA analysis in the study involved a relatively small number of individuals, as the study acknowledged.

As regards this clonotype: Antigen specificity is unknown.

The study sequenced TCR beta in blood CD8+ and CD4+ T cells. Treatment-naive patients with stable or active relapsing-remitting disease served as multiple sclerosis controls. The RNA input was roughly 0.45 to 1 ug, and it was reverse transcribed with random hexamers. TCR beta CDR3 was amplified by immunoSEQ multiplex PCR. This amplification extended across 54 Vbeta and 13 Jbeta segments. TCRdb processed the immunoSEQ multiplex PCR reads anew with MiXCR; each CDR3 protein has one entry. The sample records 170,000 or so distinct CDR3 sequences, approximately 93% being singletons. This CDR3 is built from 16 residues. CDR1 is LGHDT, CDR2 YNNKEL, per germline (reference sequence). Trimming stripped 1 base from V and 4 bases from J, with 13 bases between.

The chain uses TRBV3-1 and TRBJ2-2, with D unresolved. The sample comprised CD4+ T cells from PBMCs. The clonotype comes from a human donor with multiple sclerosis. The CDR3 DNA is TGTGCCAGCAGCCAAGTCTGGGGAACGGTCACCGGGGAGCTGTTTTTT. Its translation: CASSQVWGTVTGELFF.